One sample yielded the 7 T cell receptor beta chains listed below, sequenced in a study of control samples from healthy donors and cancer patients. Clones were read by immunoSEQ multiplex PCR, and TCRdb kept only the in-frame ones, dropping some. The sample contains about 140,000 clones, about 91% of which appear only once. Source material: blood. These TCRs come from a man aged 30 to 45 in good health.

V is TRBV9 and J is TRBJ2-2, with D hard to call. The CDR3 has 16 residues. V gave up 0 bases and J gave up 2 bases, with 11 bases separating them. Per the germline V gene, CDR1 is SGDLS and CDR2 is YYNGEE. The CDR3 nucleotides read TGTGCCAGCAGCGTAGCCGGGCGCCCCAACACCGGGGAGCTGTTTTTT. It encodes CASSVAGRPNTGELFF.

The rearrangement links TRBV5-6 to TRBJ1-5; tentative D call: TRBD1 (6 bases). V lost 4 bases and J lost 0, with 20 bases in between. This CDR3 has 18 amino acids. Germline V gene data show CDR1 as SGHDT and CDR2 as YYEEEE. CDR3 DNA sequence: TGTGCCAGCAGCATCCAACGTCGACAGGTTAATAGCAATCAGCCCCAGCATTTT. Encoded protein: CASSIQRRQVNSNQPQHF.

This sequence joins TRBV6-1 and TRBJ2-7; the match to TRBD2 covers 10 bases. This CDR3 contains 16 residues. V shed 2 bases and J 2 bases; nucleotides not matched to a gene: 6. Germline loops: CDR1 MNHNS, CDR2 SASEGT. Here the CDR3 reads CASSEPLAGVPYEQYF. For the CDR3, the DNA is TGTGCCAGCAGTGAACCCCTAGCGGGGGTCCCCTACGAGCAGTACTTC.

The V call is TRBV2, the J call TRBJ1-2, with D possibly matching TRBD1 (6 bases). Germline lookup yields CDR1 SNHLY and CDR2 FYNNEI. The CDR3 sequence is 14 residues long. Trimming shortened V by 2 bases and J by 7 bases, and 14 bases separated the two germline ends. DNA of the CDR3: TGTGCCAGCAGTGAAACAAGGGGGGGTGTTGGCTACACCTTC. It specifies CASSETRGGVGYTF. Filled out from reference TRBV2 and TRBJ1-2, the complete variable domain reads EPEVTQTPSHQVTQMGQEVILRCVPISNHLYFYWYRQILGQKVEFLVSFYNNEISEKSEIFDDQFSVERPDGSNFTLKIRSTKLEDSAMYFCASSETRGGVGYTFGSGTRLTVV.

A note on this clone: Other DNA sequences within the sample encode an identical CDR3. The V call is TRBV7-9, the J call TRBJ1-5, with unresolved D. Germline-derived CDR1 and CDR2 are SEHNR and FQNEAQ (reference sequence). Trimming stripped 5 bases from V and 1 base from J, with 6 bases between. The CDR3 covers 13 residues. CDR3: CASSLDSNQPQHF. CDR3 sequence (DNA): TGTGCCAGCAGCCTGGACAGCAATCAGCCCCAGCATTTT.

V gene TRBV25-1 combines with J gene TRBJ2-2; possibly TRBD2 for D (7 bases). Trimming shortened V by 5 bases and J by 5 bases, and 12 bases separated the two germline ends. The CDR3 has 14 amino acids. Germline-derived CDR1 and CDR2 are MGHDK and SYGVNS. CDR3 sequence reads: CASSLGGGTGELFF. The CDR3 DNA is TGTGCCAGCAGTCTAGGGGGGGGAACCGGGGAGCTGTTTTTT.

This clone is a singleton in its sample. The chain carries TRBV19 and TRBJ1-5, with D unclear. This CDR3 contains 13 residues. V shed 0 bases and J shed 15 bases, with 15 bases lying between them. Germline values: CDR1 LNHDA, CDR2 SQIVND (reference sequence). CDR3 loop: CASSIEAGQTVHF. The CDR3, as DNA: TGTGCCAGTAGTATAGAGGCAGGTCAGACCGTGCATTTT.